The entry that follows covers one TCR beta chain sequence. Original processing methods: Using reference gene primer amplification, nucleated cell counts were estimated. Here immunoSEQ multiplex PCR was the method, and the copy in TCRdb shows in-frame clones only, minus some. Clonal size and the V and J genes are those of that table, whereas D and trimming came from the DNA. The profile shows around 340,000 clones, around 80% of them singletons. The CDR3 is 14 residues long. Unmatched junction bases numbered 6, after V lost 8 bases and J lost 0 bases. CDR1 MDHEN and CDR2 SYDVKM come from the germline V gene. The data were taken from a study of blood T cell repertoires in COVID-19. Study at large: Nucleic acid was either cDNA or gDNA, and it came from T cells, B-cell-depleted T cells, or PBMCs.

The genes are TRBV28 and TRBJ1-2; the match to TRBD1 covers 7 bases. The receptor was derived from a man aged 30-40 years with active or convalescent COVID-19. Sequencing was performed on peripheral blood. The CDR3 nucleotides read TGTGCCAGCTTTGGGACAGCTCCTAACTATGGCTACACCTTC. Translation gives CASFGTAPNYGYTF.